These T cell receptor beta chains were read from a single sample in a study of PD-1 blockade in classical Hodgkin lymphoma. The data were produced by immunoSEQ multiplex PCR, yet TCRdb's version contains in-frame clones alone and is incomplete. The repertoire holds 150,000 or so clones, with 78% as singletons. The sequencing here drew on peripheral blood mononuclear cells (PBMCs), taken before the second cycle of nivolumab. These receptors were collected from a human donor with classical Hodgkin lymphoma. Each CDR3 is given with its conserved first and last residue. A D gene is named only where the DNA matches it firmly. Where a row states a size, it is once, few, many or the class of an expanded clone; other rows omit it.

size	V	J	D	DNA	CDR3
-	TRBV7-3	TRBJ2-5	-	TGTGCCAGCAGCCCCGGCCTGGGAGAGACCCAGTACTTC	CASSPGLGETQYF
-	TRBV6-5	TRBJ2-7	-	TGTGCCAGCAGCCGCCGAAACTACGAGCAGTACTTC	CASSRRNYEQYF
-	TRBV28	TRBJ1-2	-	TGTGCCAGCAGAGCGCAAGGGTTCTATGGCTACACCTTC	CASRAQGFYGYTF
many	TRBV28	TRBJ2-1	-	TGTGCCAGCAGGGTCGGGACTCACTCCTACAATGAGCAGTTCTTC	CASRVGTHSYNEQFF
once	TRBV30	TRBJ1-4	TRBD1	TGTGCCTGGAGTGTCCGGCAGGGGGCAAAGACTAATGAAAAACTGTTTTTT	CAWSVRQGAKTNEKLFF
-	TRBV11-2	TRBJ1-5	-	TGTGCCAGCAGCTCGGAGGAGAATCAGCCCCAGCATTTT	CASSSEENQPQHF
-	TRBV9	TRBJ1-5	-	TGTGCCAGCAGCGTAACAGGGAGTCAGCCCCAGCATTTT	CASSVTGSQPQHF
few	TRBV9	TRBJ1-1	-	TGTGCCAGCAGCGTAGAAGACCAGGGGACTGAAGCTTTCTTT	CASSVEDQGTEAFF
-	TRBV7-8	TRBJ1-1	TRBD1	TGTGCCAGCAGCCACTACCAGACAGGGGTCACTGAAGCTTTCTTT	CASSHYQTGVTEAFF
-	TRBV5-1	TRBJ1-1	-	TGCGCCAGCAGCTTAGGTAGGGGTGGGGGGAACACTGAAGCTTTCTTT	CASSLGRGGGNTEAFF
-	TRBV30	TRBJ2-7	-	TGTGCCTGGAGTTCCTCCGTGAGCTACGAGCAGTACTTC	CAWSSSVSYEQYF
-	TRBV12-2	TRBJ1-1	-	TGTGCAAGTCGCTTAGGGACAGTCACTGAAGCTTTCTTT	CASRLGTVTEAFF
few	TRBV6-6	TRBJ1-6	-	TGTGCCAGCAGTTACTCGACCCGGCGGGATTCACCCCTCCACTTT	CASSYSTRRDSPLHF
few	TRBV28	TRBJ1-5	-	TGTGCCAGCAGTTTGGGGGGGAAGGGTCAGCCCCAGCATTTT	CASSLGGKGQPQHF
-	TRBV19	TRBJ2-3	TRBD2	TGTGCCAGTAGTAGTAGGGGACTAGCGGGGGGAGATACGCAGTATTTT	CASSSRGLAGGDTQYF
-	TRBV25-1	TRBJ2-5	TRBD2	TGTGCCAGCAGTGAAGTAGCGGGGGGCCTGGAGACCCAGTACTTC	CASSEVAGGLETQYF
-	TRBV28	TRBJ1-2	-	TGTGCCAGCACCCTCAGGAACTCCGGGTACGATGGCTACACCTTC	CASTLRNSGYDGYTF
-	TRBV9	TRBJ2-1	-	TGTGCCAGCAGCGTAGCCGGGATCGGGGGGCTTTACAATGAGCAGTTCTTC	CASSVAGIGGLYNEQFF
-	TRBV9	TRBJ2-1	-	TGTGCCAGCAGCCCCCGTGGGTCCTACAATGAGCAGTTCTTC	CASSPRGSYNEQFF
-	TRBV19	TRBJ1-2	-	TGTGCCAGTTACCAGAACTATGGCTACACCTTC	CASYQNYGYTF
-	TRBV2	TRBJ2-7	-	TGTGCCAGCAGTGAGGGAACGGGCGGGGGCAGGCAGTACTTC	CASSEGTGGGRQYF
-	TRBV11-3	TRBJ2-7	-	TGTGCCAGCAGCTTAGGGCATCAAGTGGGCTACGAGCAGTACTTC	CASSLGHQVGYEQYF
once	TRBV7-9	TRBJ1-2	-	TGTGCCAGCAGCTTAGACAACTGGTCCGATGGCTACACCTTC	CASSLDNWSDGYTF
-	TRBV28	TRBJ2-2	-	TGTGCCAGCAGTTTCGGGGTTTGGTCGCTAGCACAAACGAACACCGGGGAGCTGTTTTTT	CASSFGVWSLAQTNTGELFF
once	TRBV7-8	TRBJ1-4	-	TGTGCCAGCAGACCGGGCCATGCGGGAAGGGGTGAAAAACTGTTTTTT	CASRPGHAGRGEKLFF
few	TRBV4-3	TRBJ1-2	TRBD1	TGCGCCAGCAGCCAAGATTTCGGAGGGGGCGGATATGGCTACACCTTC	CASSQDFGGGGYGYTF
-	TRBV25-1	TRBJ2-2	-	TGTGCCAGCAGTGACAGGGGAGGCGGGGAGCTGTTTTTT	CASSDRGGGELFF
few	TRBV13	TRBJ1-5	-	TGTGCCAGCAGCTTAAACAGGAATCAGCCCCAGCATTTT	CASSLNRNQPQHF
-	TRBV5-4	TRBJ1-5	TRBD1	TGTGCCAGCAGCCGTGGACAGGGAAACACTCAGCCCCAGCATTTT	CASSRGQGNTQPQHF
-	TRBV9	TRBJ2-2	TRBD1	TGTGCCAGCAGCCCTCGGACAGGGTACACCGGGGAGCTGTTTTTT	CASSPRTGYTGELFF
-	TRBV6-1	TRBJ1-2	TRBD1	TGTGCCAGCAGTGAAAGTACAGGGGACTATGGCTACACCTTC	CASSESTGDYGYTF
-	TRBV2	TRBJ2-7	-	TGTGCCAGCAGTGCGTCGACTAGTCGGTTATACGAGCAGTACTTC	CASSASTSRLYEQYF
-	TRBV27	TRBJ2-7	-	TGTGCCAGCAGTCTCCCTTCCGGGGTCGAGCAGTACTTC	CASSLPSGVEQYF
-	TRBV9	TRBJ1-2	TRBD1	TGTGCCAGCAGCGGACAGGGGAACTATGGCTACACCTTC	CASSGQGNYGYTF
-	TRBV11-3	TRBJ2-5	-	TGTGCCAGCAGCTTAGTAGGCCAGAGGGAGACCCAGTACTTC	CASSLVGQRETQYF
-	TRBV28	TRBJ2-5	TRBD2	TGTGCCAGCAGTTACCGACTAGCCGGCGGGGAGACCCAGTACTTC	CASSYRLAGGETQYF
once	TRBV21-1	TRBJ2-3	-	TGTGCCAGCAGCATCCGACTAGCGGGGGGATCAGATACGCAGTATTTT	CASSIRLAGGSDTQYF
-	TRBV19	TRBJ2-2	-	TGTGCCAGTACATGGGACACCGGGGAGCTGTTTTTT	CASTWDTGELFF
-	TRBV19	TRBJ2-1	TRBD1	TGTGCCAGTAGGGGACAGGGCTCCTACAATGAGCAGTTCTTC	CASRGQGSYNEQFF
-	TRBV6-5	TRBJ1-5	-	TGTGCCAGCAGGCTACAGGGCGGCAATCAGCCCCAGCATTTT	CASRLQGGNQPQHF
few	TRBV6-5	TRBJ1-2	-	TGTGCCAGCAGTTACGGGGGGTACTATGGCTACACCTTC	CASSYGGYYGYTF
once	TRBV5-1	TRBJ2-3	TRBD1	TGCGCCAGCAGCCTACAGGGGAGCACAGATACGCAGTATTTT	CASSLQGSTDTQYF
-	TRBV6-5	TRBJ1-1	-	TGTGCCAGCAGTGGGCCTCCCCCAGGAACTGAAGCTTTCTTT	CASSGPPPGTEAFF
few	TRBV2	TRBJ1-1	TRBD1	TGTGCCAGCACTCTGGGACAGCATAACACTGAAGCTTTCTTT	CASTLGQHNTEAFF
-	TRBV18	TRBJ1-2	-	TGTGCCAGCTCACCACCGAACAGTTTCGACGGCTACACCTTC	CASSPPNSFDGYTF
-	TRBV2	TRBJ2-1	-	TGTGCCAGCGGCTACAATGAGCAGTTCTTC	CASGYNEQFF
-	TRBV18	TRBJ1-2	-	TGTGCCAGCTCACCACTAGCACAGAACTATGGCTACACCTTC	CASSPLAQNYGYTF
-	TRBV6-4	TRBJ2-1	TRBD1	TGTGCCAGCAGTGAACAGGGGGGCCCCTACAATGAGCAGTTCTTC	CASSEQGGPYNEQFF
-	TRBV6-6	TRBJ2-7	-	TGTGCCAGCAGTTACCAGTTATCCTACGAGCAGTACTTC	CASSYQLSYEQYF
once	TRBV29-1	TRBJ1-5	-	TGCAGCGTAGCGGGTCCCGGAGGGAATCAGCCCCAGCATTTT	CSVAGPGGNQPQHF
-	TRBV28	TRBJ1-3	-	TGTGCCAGCAGTTCACTCCGCGCGGGAAACACCATATATTTT	CASSSLRAGNTIYF
-	TRBV29-1	TRBJ1-1	-	TGCAGCGTTGGAGGACGGATGAACACTGAAGCTTTCTTT	CSVGGRMNTEAFF